The present entry profiles one T cell receptor (beta chain) with its context. Its antigen is as yet unknown. This record comes from a study of T-cell reconstitution after alpha-beta-depleted transplantation in children. General study findings and limits: Alpha-beta T cells present about two months after transplant were reported to originate from several hundred expanded graft clones. Among T cells one year after transplant, newly produced cells accounted for most counts and diversity. It was surviving recipient T cells and thymic progenitors that gave some patients high TCRbeta diversity at day 60.

Unique molecular identifiers were used in preparing the TCRbeta library. TCRdb redid the calling of the PCR reads with MiXCR, one entry per CDR3 protein. The sample includes some 300,000 distinct CDR3 sequences, roughly a tenth of them seen just once. The starting material was PBMCs, obtained before TCRalphabeta/CD19-depleted stem cell transplant. The receptor's source is a boy under two years old with acute myeloid leukemia, due to receive a stem cell transplant.

CDR3 residues: CASSLGWAGASTDTQYF. The CDR3 nucleotides are TGCGCCAGCAGCTTGGGCTGGGCGGGGGCGAGCACAGATACGCAGTATTTT. The chain uses TRBV5-1 and TRBJ2-3, with D tentatively TRBD2 (7 bases). The CDR3 length is 17 residues. Germline V gene sequence: CDR1 SGHRS, CDR2 YFSETQ. Between the trimmed V and J ends, which lost 0 bases and 0 bases, there was a span of 14 bases.